These T cell receptor beta chains were read from a single sample in a study of blood T cell repertoires in COVID-19. The assay was immunoSEQ multiplex PCR, and TCRdb's table has in-frame clones only and misses some. The sample holds about 140,000 clones, about 72% seen once. Sequencing input: peripheral blood. The source is a man aged 55 to 69 who had recovered from COVID-19. Each CDR3 is given with its conserved first and last residue. The size entry is marked missing in some rows and otherwise reads once, few, many or a size class.

clone size	V gene	J gene	CDR3 protein
.	TRBV6-5	TRBJ2-1	CASSYAGSVSYNEQFF
many	TRBV12-3/TRBV12-4	TRBJ2-2	CASSRGGTGELFF
.	TRBV5-1	TRBJ1-2	CASSLLSTAVGYTF
.	TRBV6-1	TRBJ1-2	CASSDGGQTNYGYTF
few	TRBV6-4	TRBJ2-1	CASSVTSGNEQFF
few	TRBV29-1	TRBJ1-2	CSVWTGWDYGYTF
few	TRBV25-1	TRBJ2-2	CASSTSRTALNTGELFF
.	TRBV10-3	TRBJ1-6	CATGGQDNSPLHF
.	TRBV19	TRBJ2-1	CASSITGTSAYNEQFF
.	TRBV9	TRBJ2-3	CASSVATQGATDTQYF
.	TRBV5-1	TRBJ1-4	CASRTGGGDEKLFF
.	TRBV28	TRBJ2-1	CASSWGTSLGRDSEQFF
.	TRBV29-1	TRBJ2-2	CSVEAGGRNTGELFF
.	TRBV11-2	TRBJ2-5	CASSLDHSGETQYF
.	TRBV24-1	TRBJ1-2	CATSDSTGPGYTF
.	TRBV5-4	TRBJ2-3	CASSRRGDTDTQYF
medium-sized	TRBV27	TRBJ2-7	CASSLTRTGWPYEQYF
.	TRBV6-2/TRBV6-3	TRBJ1-5	CASSYSRQFQPQHF
.	TRBV10-3	TRBJ1-1	CAISESRQTEAFF
.	TRBV27	TRBJ2-2	CASSKGLAGFTGELFF
few	TRBV9	TRBJ1-3	CASSVAGSGNTIYF
.	TRBV6-1	TRBJ1-4	CASSAPTGYRNEKLFF
.	TRBV20-1	TRBJ1-4	CSASVRGSEKLFF
.	TRBV30	TRBJ2-5	CAWSPGTGKGETQYF
.	TRBV7-3	TRBJ2-3	CASSQTGGTDTQYF
.	TRBV5-4	TRBJ2-3	CASSLDRGADTQYF
.	TRBV3-1/TRBV3-2	TRBJ2-5	CASSRGVVRETQYF
.	TRBV11-2	TRBJ2-7	CASSLDPADYEQYF
.	TRBV19	TRBJ2-1	CASRKLAGGYEQFF
.	TRBV7-9	TRBJ1-1	CASSFGGGRNTEAFF
.	TRBV3-1/TRBV3-2	TRBJ2-7	CASRRSGGEYEQYF
.	TRBV6-5	TRBJ1-6	CASSYQGAVGDSPLHF
.	TRBV27	TRBJ1-2	CASSLLGQGAGGYTF
many	TRBV9	TRBJ2-1	CASSATGTGYNEQFF
.	TRBV2	TRBJ1-2	CASSERGGDGYTF
.	TRBV6-1	TRBJ2-5	CASSGVLAGNNQETQYF
.	TRBV4-1	TRBJ2-7	CASSQGLSPGGGEQYF
.	TRBV28	TRBJ2-1	CATLAGGYNEQFF
.	TRBV19	TRBJ1-2	CASSIDRDIYGYTF
.	TRBV2	TRBJ2-7	CASRRDRTYEQYF